Sequencing of this TCR beta chain was carried out in a study of T cells in Graves' hyperthyroidism and ophthalmopathy. Study-level information: Blood was drawn when the patient was first diagnosed and still untreated.

V gave up 4 bases and J gave up 9 bases, with 13 bases separating them. This CDR3 has 13 residues. Germline V gene lookup returns CDR1 SGHTA and CDR2 FQGTGA. Exclusion of a patient resulted from uncontrolled infection, other autoimmune disease, pregnancy or lactation. General study results and limits: From stable hyperthyroidism, ophthalmopathy was set apart by a 13 V-J model. Most clonotypes that expanded in the thyroid above 0.001 also showed up in blood.

What was amplified from RNA transcripts were TCR beta CDR3 regions. HTBI primers were used for first-round RT-PCR of the TCR CDR3. One entry per CDR3 protein results from TCRdb running MiXCR on the multiplex PCR reads. Among 700,000 or so distinct CDR3 sequences listed, about a sixth were seen once. This clonotype was seen many times. Its matching antigen is unknown. The clonotype comes from a man younger than 35 with Graves' hyperthyroidism. Sequencing input: blood. The chain links TRBV7-3 to TRBJ2-1, with D tentatively TRBD1 or TRBD2 (5 bases each). The CDR3: CASSSMGRSEQFF. CDR3 DNA sequence: TGTGCCAGCAGCTCGATGGGACGGAGTGAGCAGTTCTTC.